This is a list of T cell receptor beta chains from one sample in a study of T cell responses to AZD1222 COVID-19 vaccine. Some clones are missing from TCRdb's copy, which holds only in-frame ones; the method was immunoSEQ multiplex PCR. Here the sample spans about 39,000 clones, 88% being singletons. The material sequenced was peripheral blood, taken 28 days after the second dose of the MenACWY control vaccine. The source of these receptors is an adult who received the MenACWY meningococcal vaccine as a control. Both conserved end residues are part of each CDR3. D genes are given only for firm matches. Clone size is shown for a subset of rows, as once, few, many or a class of expanded clone.

>-|TRBJ2-1|-|TRBV18
TGTGCCAGCTCACCATCAGAGAACAATGAGCAGTTCTTC
CASSPSENNEQFF
>-|TRBJ1-1|-|TRBV6-4
TGTGCCAGCAGCGACAGGATGAACACTGAAGCTTTCTTT
CASSDRMNTEAFF
>-|TRBJ2-2|-|TRBV19
TGTGCCAGTAGCGTACAAGTCGTGAACACCGGGGAGCTGTTTTTT
CASSVQVVNTGELFF
>-|TRBJ2-5|-|TRBV7-2
TGTGCCAGCAGCCCGATGGGGGGCCGAGAGACCCAGTACTTC
CASSPMGGRETQYF
>few|TRBJ2-7|TRBD2|TRBV4-1
TGCGCCAGCAGCTCGAGTGGACTAGCCGTCAAAGAGCAGTACTTC
CASSSSGLAVKEQYF
>-|TRBJ2-1|-|TRBV24-1
TGTGCCACCAGTGATTTCACGCATGAGCAGTTCTTC
CATSDFTHEQFF
>-|TRBJ2-3|TRBD2|TRBV7-8
TGTGCCAGCTCCCTCGGACTAGCGGGACCGGATACGCAGTATTTT
CASSLGLAGPDTQYF
>-|TRBJ2-3|-|TRBV5-1
TGCGCCAGCAGCCAAAGCCAGGATACGCAGTATTTT
CASSQSQDTQYF
>-|TRBJ2-5|-|TRBV5-6
TGTGCCAGCAGCTTGGTGGTACTGGGAGAGACCCAGTACTTC
CASSLVVLGETQYF
>-|TRBJ2-1|-|TRBV5-1
TGCGCCAGCAGCTTGGACAGGCTAAGTTACAATGAGCAGTTCTTC
CASSLDRLSYNEQFF
>-|TRBJ2-1|TRBD1|TRBV6-6
TGTGCCAGCCACACTCAGGGGGCGCAGGGGAATGAGCAGTTCTTC
CASHTQGAQGNEQFF
>-|TRBJ2-7|-|TRBV3-1/TRBV3-2
TGTGCCAGCAGCCAAGATGGACTTTTCTACGAGCAGTACTTC
CASSQDGLFYEQYF